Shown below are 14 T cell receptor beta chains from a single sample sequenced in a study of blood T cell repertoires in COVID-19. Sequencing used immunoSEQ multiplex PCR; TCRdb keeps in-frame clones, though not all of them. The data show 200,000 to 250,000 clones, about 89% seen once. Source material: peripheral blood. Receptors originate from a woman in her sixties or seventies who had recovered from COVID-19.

CDR3 in amino acids: CAISETGQANQPQHF. The CDR3, as DNA: TGTGCCATCAGTGAGACCGGACAGGCCAATCAGCCCCAGCATTTT. The rearrangement links TRBV10-3 to TRBJ1-5, with TRBD1 matching over 7 bases. There are 15 residues in the CDR3. Trimming removed 2 bases from V and 3 bases from J; junction bases left unmatched: 4. The germline V gene has CDR1 ENHRY and CDR2 SYGVKD.

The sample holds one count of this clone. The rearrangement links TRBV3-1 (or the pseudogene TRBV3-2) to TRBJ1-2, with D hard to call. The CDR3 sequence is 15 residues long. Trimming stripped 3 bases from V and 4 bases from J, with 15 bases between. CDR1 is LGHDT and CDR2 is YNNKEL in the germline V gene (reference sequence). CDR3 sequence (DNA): TGTGCCAGCAGCCACAGTAAAGGGAGAACCTATGGCTACACCTTC. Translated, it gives CASSHSKGRTYGYTF.

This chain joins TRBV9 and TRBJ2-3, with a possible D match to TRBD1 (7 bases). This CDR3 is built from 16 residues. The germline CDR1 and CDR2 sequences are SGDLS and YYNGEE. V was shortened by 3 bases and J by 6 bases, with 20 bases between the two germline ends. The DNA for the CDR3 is TGTGCCAGCAGCGCCAGGACAGGAGCGGGTCTGGATACGCAGTATTTT. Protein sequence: CASSARTGAGLDTQYF.

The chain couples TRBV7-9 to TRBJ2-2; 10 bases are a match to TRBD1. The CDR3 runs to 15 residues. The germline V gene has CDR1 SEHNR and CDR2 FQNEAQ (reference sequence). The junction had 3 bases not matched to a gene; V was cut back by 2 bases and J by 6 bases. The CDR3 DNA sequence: TGTGCCAGCAGCTTACTGACAGGGGGCCCCGGGGAGCTGTTTTTT. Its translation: CASSLLTGGPGELFF. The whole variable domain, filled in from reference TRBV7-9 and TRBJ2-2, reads DTGVSQNPRHKITKRGQNVTFRCDPISEHNRLYWYRQTLGQGPEFLTYFQNEAQLEKSRLLSDRFSAERPKGSFSTLEIQRTEQGDSAMYLCASSLLTGGPGELFFGEGSRLTVL.

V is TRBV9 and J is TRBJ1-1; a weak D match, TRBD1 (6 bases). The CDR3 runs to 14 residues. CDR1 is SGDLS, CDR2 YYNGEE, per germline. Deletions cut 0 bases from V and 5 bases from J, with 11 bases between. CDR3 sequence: CASSVVTGLTEAFF. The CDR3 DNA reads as TGTGCCAGCAGCGTAGTCACAGGGTTGACTGAAGCTTTCTTT.

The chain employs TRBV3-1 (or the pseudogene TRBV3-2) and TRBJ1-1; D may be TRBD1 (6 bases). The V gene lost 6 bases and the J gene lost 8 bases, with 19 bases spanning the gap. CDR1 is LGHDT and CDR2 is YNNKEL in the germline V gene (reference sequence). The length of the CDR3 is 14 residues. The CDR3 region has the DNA TGTGCCAGCAGAATGAGGAACTCAGGGGTGGAAGCTTTCTTT. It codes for CASRMRNSGVEAFF.

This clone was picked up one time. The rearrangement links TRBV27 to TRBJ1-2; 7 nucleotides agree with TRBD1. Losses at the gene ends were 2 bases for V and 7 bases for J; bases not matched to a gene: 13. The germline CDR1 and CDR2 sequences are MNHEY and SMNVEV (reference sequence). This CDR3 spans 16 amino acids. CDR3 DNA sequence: TGTGCCAGCAGTTTAGGTCGGGCGACAGGGACGGCTGGCTACACCTTC. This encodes CASSLGRATGTAGYTF.

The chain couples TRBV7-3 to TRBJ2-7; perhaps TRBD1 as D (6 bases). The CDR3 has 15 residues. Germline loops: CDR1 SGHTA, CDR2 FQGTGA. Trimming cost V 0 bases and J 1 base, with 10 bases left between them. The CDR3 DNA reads TGTGCCAGCAGCTTAACGAAGGGGGAGTCCTACGAGCAGTACTTC. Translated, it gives CASSLTKGESYEQYF.

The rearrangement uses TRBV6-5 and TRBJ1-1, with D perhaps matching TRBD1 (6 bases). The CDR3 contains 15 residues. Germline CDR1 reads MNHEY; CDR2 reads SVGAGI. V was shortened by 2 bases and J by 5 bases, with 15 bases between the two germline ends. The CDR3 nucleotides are TGTGCCAGCAGTTACGGGGGCACGGTTTGGACTGAAGCTTTCTTT. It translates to CASSYGGTVWTEAFF.

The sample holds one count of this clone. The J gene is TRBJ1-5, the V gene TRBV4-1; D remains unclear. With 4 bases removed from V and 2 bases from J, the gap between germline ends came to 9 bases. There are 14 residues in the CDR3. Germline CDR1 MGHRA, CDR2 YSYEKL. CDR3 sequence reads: CASSRVLGNQPQHF. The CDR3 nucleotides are TGCGCCAGCAGCCGCGTACTTGGCAATCAGCCCCAGCATTTT.

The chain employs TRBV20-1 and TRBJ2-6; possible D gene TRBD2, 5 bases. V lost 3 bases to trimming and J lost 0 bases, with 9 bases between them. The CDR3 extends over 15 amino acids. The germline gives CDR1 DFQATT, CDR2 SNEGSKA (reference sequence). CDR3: CSASFGNSGANVLTF. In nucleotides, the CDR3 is TGCAGTGCTAGTTTCGGGAACTCTGGGGCCAACGTCCTGACTTTC.

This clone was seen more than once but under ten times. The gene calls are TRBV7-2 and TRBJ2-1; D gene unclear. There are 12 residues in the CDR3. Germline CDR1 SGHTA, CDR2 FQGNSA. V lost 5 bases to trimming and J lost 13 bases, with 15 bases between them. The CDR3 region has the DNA TGTGCCAGCAGCCTAGACTCCACAGATCAGTTCTTC. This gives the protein CASSLDSTDQFF.

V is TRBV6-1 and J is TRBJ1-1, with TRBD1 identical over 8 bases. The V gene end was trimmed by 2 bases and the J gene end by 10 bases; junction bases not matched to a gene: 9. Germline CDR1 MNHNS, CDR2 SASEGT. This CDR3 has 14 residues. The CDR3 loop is CASSESRDRLSAFF. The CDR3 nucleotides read TGTGCCAGCAGTGAATCCCGGGACAGGCTCTCAGCTTTCTTT.

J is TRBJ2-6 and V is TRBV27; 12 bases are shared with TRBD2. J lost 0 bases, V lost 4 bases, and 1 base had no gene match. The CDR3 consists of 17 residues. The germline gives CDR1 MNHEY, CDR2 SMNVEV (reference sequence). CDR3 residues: CASSSTSGGSGANVLTF. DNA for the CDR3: TGTGCCAGCAGTTCGACTAGCGGGGGCTCTGGGGCCAACGTCCTGACTTTC.